This T cell receptor beta chain was identified in a study of Ad26.COV2.S vaccination and SARS-CoV-2 variants (dated by TCRdb to the early 2020s). At the level of the whole study: Donors in the vaccine arm were drawn from COV1001, a phase I-IIa trial of Ad26.COV2.S in healthy adults that was multicentre, randomized, double-blind and placebo-controlled. Throughout the experiments and outcome assessment, investigators stayed blinded to trial group allocation. Trial participants were randomized into five groups of five: low-dose or high-dose Ad26.COV2.S given once or twice, or placebo on both occasions. The specificity and breadth of SARS-CoV-2-reactive T cell receptors after Ad26.COV2.S vaccination were assessed by TCRbeta repertoire sequencing. A total of approximately 30 samples were included in the TCR-sequenced set, comprising roughly 19 Ad26.COV2.S vaccine recipients, 5 placebo recipients and 8 SARS-CoV-2 convalescent individuals. Ad26.COV2.S was administered intramuscularly at a dose of 5x10^10 or 1x10^11 viral particles, either as one shot or as two shots given 56 days apart.

CDR1 LGHNA and CDR2 YNFKEQ were looked up in the germline V gene. The CDR3 has 17 amino acids, counting the end cysteine and phenylalanine. CDR3 DNA is the only sequence kept; it has 51 bases, read in frame from the first base. V is cut back by 4 bases and J by 6 bases, with 7 bases in the junction unmatched. The treatment or condition label for this specimen denotes: some 20 received Ad26.COV2.S at low or high dose, single or two shots; a few received placebo; per-sample allocation not given. Repertoires of vaccine and placebo recipients were sequenced from samples collected on day 63 after the first injection. In Cohort 1b, roughly 25 adults aged 18-55 years were enrolled at a single site in Boston, USA, between 29 July and 7 August 2020. As a vaccine, Ad26.COV2.S was a replication-incompetent adenovirus type 26 vector that expressed a prefusion-stabilized SARS-CoV-2 spike protein derived from the original Wuhan strain.

This clone was seen more than once but under ten times. Its cognate antigen has yet to be identified. No base quality values were provided; no much bigger clone lies one nucleotide off. TCRbeta CDR3 regions were sequenced with the immunoSEQ Assay. After extraction, genomic DNA underwent amplification by bias-controlled multiplex PCR, followed by high-throughput sequencing. Processing in the source paper ran as follows. To quantify the absolute abundance of every unique TCRbeta CDR3 region, sequences were collapsed and filtered. T cell fraction was estimated by normalizing TCRbeta template counts to usable DNA, which was measured by amplifying reference genes present in all nucleated cells. Repertoire TCRs were annotated as SARS-CoV-2-specific when V gene, CDR3 amino acid sequence and J gene were exactly matched to a known reactive TCR set. The reference SARS-CoV-2 TCR set was obtained from MIRA and was filtered for enrichment in COVID-19-positive ImmuneCODE repertoires, whereby public or cross-reactive TCRs were removed. Based on the MIRA antigens, annotated TCRs were further analysed at the level of specific ORF or position within ORF. Breadth was defined as the number of annotated unique rearrangements divided by the total number of unique productive rearrangements, and depth was defined as the summed frequency of the annotated unique rearrangements. Two-sided Wilcoxon rank-sum tests were applied when comparing TCR breadth between groups. TCRdb mirrors the immuneACCESS table, restricted to in-frame sequences. Some clones are absent from its copies; in checked studies, under half trace to an unresolved V gene, and the reason for the others is unknown. The V and J calls and clone size are taken from that table; D and trimming were inferred from the DNA. The table for this sample lists approximately 480,000 clones; around 88% of them were counted only once. Together, the top ten hold more than 10% of the sample.

Broader findings and caveats from the paper: Comparable non-spike TCR breadth was observed between vaccine and placebo recipients, consistent with only spike being contained in the vaccine. Ad26.COV2.S recipients had higher spike-specific TCR breadth than placebo recipients (P = 0.0014). The authors noted that the TCR breadth and depth analyses may have underestimated total T cell responses. Comparing responses between vaccine doses or regimens was not something the study was powered to do. After vaccination, substantial breadth of spike-specific CD8+ and CD4+ T cell responses was reported.

The receptor's source is a person between 18 and 59 years old who received the Ad26.COV2.S COVID-19 vaccine or a placebo. This specimen consisted of peripheral blood, obtained in a trial of Ad26.COV2.S vaccine versus placebo. The chain is encoded by TRBV4-2 joined to TRBJ2-2; 14 central bases correspond to TRBD2. The DNA is TGTGCCAGCAGCCCCGGGACTAGCGGGAGTGGATCCGGGGAGCTGTTTTTT. Translated, this is CASSPGTSGSGSGELFF.